This TCR beta chain came from a study of blood T cell repertoires in COVID-19. Study in general: Sources were T cells, B-cell-depleted T cells, or PBMCs; the material itself was cDNA or gDNA.

From germline, CDR1 is SGHVS and CDR2 FQNEAQ. The CDR3 is 14 residues long. Trimming cost V 2 bases and J 6 bases; bases outside gene matches: 3. Some clones are missing from TCRdb's copy, which holds only in-frame ones; the method was immunoSEQ multiplex PCR. This table has under 30,000 clones, around 89% appearing once. The receptor was derived from an elderly man with acute or convalescent COVID-19. This chain links TRBV7-8 with TRBJ1-5, with 8 bases that match TRBD1. Sequences were obtained from peripheral blood. CDR3 DNA sequence: TGTGCCAGCAGCTTACAGGGGGCCCTTCAGCCCCAGCATTTT. Translating gives CASSLQGALQPQHF.